These T cell receptor beta chains were read from a single sample in a study of blood T cells in healthy people across ages. TCRdb fed the 5' RACE reads into MiXCR, producing one record per CDR3 protein. The data contain about 1.1 million distinct CDR3 sequences, under 40% of them seen just once; the ten biggest clones take up around 13%. Sequenced input: blood. These receptors were taken from a man aged 18 to 29 in good health. CDR3s include the opening cysteine and the closing phenylalanine or tryptophan. A D gene is named only where the DNA matches it firmly. Some rows mark clone size as missing; the rest say once, few, many or name a class of expanded clone.

>TRBJ1-1|TRBV6-6|TRBD1|.
TGTGCCAGCAGCTATCAAACAGGGGGAGTCGAAGCTTTCTTT
CASSYQTGGVEAFF
>TRBJ1-5|TRBV19|.|.
TGTGCCAGTAGTATATTAATGACAGCCACTAGCAATCAGCCCCAGCATTTT
CASSILMTATSNQPQHF
>TRBJ1-6|TRBV2|TRBD1|few
TGTGCCAGCAGTGTTAGCCCCGGACAGGGGGCCGGGAATTCACCCCTCCACTTT
CASSVSPGQGAGNSPLHF
>TRBJ1-2|TRBV7-9|TRBD1|few
TGTGCCAGCAGCTCCGAAACAGGGGGCGCTTATGGCTACACCTTC
CASSSETGGAYGYTF
>TRBJ1-5|TRBV6-1|.|few
TGTGCCAGCAGTGAAGACGGTGGAGGACTGGATCAGCCCCAGCATTTT
CASSEDGGGLDQPQHF
>TRBJ1-6|TRBV5-1|.|.
TGCGCCAGCAGCTTGGGGTTTGTTGGACCCCTCCACTTT
CASSLGFVGPLHF
>TRBJ2-1|TRBV6-5|.|.
TGTGCCAGCAGTTCTCTCTCGGAGCGCCCCTTGAATGAGCAGTTCTTC
CASSSLSERPLNEQFF
>TRBJ2-7|TRBV7-9|.|.
TGTGCCAGCAGCTTAGAGGGGGTTTACTACGAGCAGTACTTC
CASSLEGVYYEQYF
>TRBJ2-1|TRBV6-2/TRBV6-3|.|.
TGTGCCAGCAGTTACGGGGCAGACTCCTACAATGAGCAGTTCTTC
CASSYGADSYNEQFF
>TRBJ2-2|TRBV7-2|.|.
TGTGCCAGCAGCAAACAGTACACCGGGGAGCTGTTTTTT
CASSKQYTGELFF
>TRBJ2-3|TRBV6-6|.|few
TGTGCCAGCAGTTACTCCCGGGGCTCAGATACGCAGTATTTT
CASSYSRGSDTQYF
>TRBJ2-7|TRBV28|TRBD1|few
TGTGCCAGCAGAACAGCTAGGGGGCAATACGAGCAGTACTTC
CASRTARGQYEQYF
>TRBJ2-2|TRBV11-2|.|.
TGTGCCAGCAGCTTAAGGGGAGCGAGATCGAACACCGGGGAGCTGTTTTTT
CASSLRGARSNTGELFF
>TRBJ1-1|TRBV4-3|TRBD1|.
TGCGCCAGCAGCCACTCCGGGACAGCCCTAACTCAGGAAGCTTTCTTT
CASSHSGTALTQEAFF
>TRBJ2-3|TRBV5-6|.|.
TGTGCCAGCAGCCTGGACAGATTCACAGATACGCAGTATTTT
CASSLDRFTDTQYF
>TRBJ2-6|TRBV4-2|.|.
TGTGCCAGCAGCCAAGTCGACTCTGGGGCCAACGTCCTGACTTTC
CASSQVDSGANVLTF
>TRBJ1-1|TRBV7-6|TRBD1|.
TGTGCCAGCAGCTACCTAGGGACAGGGGGCCGTTACACTGAAGCTTTCTTT
CASSYLGTGGRYTEAFF
>TRBJ2-1|TRBV20-1|TRBD2|few
TGCAGTGCTTGCGGGACTACCTCCCCCAATGAGCAGTTCTTC
CSACGTTSPNEQFF
>TRBJ1-1|TRBV10-3|.|.
TGTGCCATCAGAGACAGGTCGAACACTGAAGCTTTCTTT
CAIRDRSNTEAFF
>TRBJ1-5|TRBV6-1|.|few
TGTGCCGGCAGGGGTGGCAATCAGCCCCAGCATTTT
CAGRGGNQPQHF
>TRBJ2-1|TRBV6-2/TRBV6-3|.|few
TGTGCCAGCAGCTACTTGGACAATGAGCAGTTCTTC
CASSYLDNEQFF
>TRBJ2-1|TRBV2|.|.
TGTGCCAGCAGTGTGGGACGGCCCAAGCAGTTCTTC
CASSVGRPKQFF
>TRBJ1-5|TRBV27|.|few
TGTGCCAGCGGTGGGCAGGGGAATCAGCCCCAGCATTTT
CASGGQGNQPQHF
>TRBJ1-5|TRBV20-1|TRBD1|.
TGCAGTGCTAGAGACCGTCGTTTTAGGGGGCTCAATCAGCCCCAGCATTTT
CSARDRRFRGLNQPQHF
>TRBJ2-3|TRBV15|.|few
TGTGCCACCAGCGGGGGTAAGGGCCCTAGCACAGATACGCAGTATTTT
CATSGGKGPSTDTQYF
>TRBJ1-2|TRBV18|.|.
TGTGTCAGCTCACCGGCAGCTAACTATGGCTACACCTTC
CVSSPAANYGYTF
>TRBJ1-5|TRBV6-1|.|.
TGTGCCAGCAGTCCCCAATGGACTTCGAGAAGCAATCAGCCCCAGCATTTT
CASSPQWTSRSNQPQHF
>TRBJ1-2|TRBV6-1|.|few
TGTGCCAGCACCAATAGGAATTGGGACGGCTACACCTTC
CASTNRNWDGYTF
>TRBJ1-2|TRBV2|.|.
TGTGCCAGCAGGGACGTTGGCTACACCTTC
CASRDVGYTF
>TRBJ2-3|TRBV11-2|TRBD2|many
TGTGCCAGCAGCCCCGGACTAGCGGGGGGCACAGATACGCAGTATTTT
CASSPGLAGGTDTQYF
>TRBJ1-2|TRBV7-9|.|.
TGTGCCAGCCGCTACAGTCGAGGCTACACCTTC
CASRYSRGYTF
>TRBJ2-1|TRBV6-2/TRBV6-3|.|.
TGTGCCAGCAGTCCGCCGGGACTCCACAATGAGCAGTTCTTC
CASSPPGLHNEQFF
>TRBJ2-3|TRBV27|TRBD1|.
TGTGCCAGCAGTCTACAGGGGGCTGACGATACGCAGTATTTT
CASSLQGADDTQYF
>TRBJ1-4|TRBV9|TRBD1|.
TGTGCCAGCAGCGGGGACAGGGGGAATGAAAAACTGTTTTTT
CASSGDRGNEKLFF
>TRBJ1-2|TRBV29-1|.|.
TGCAGCGTGACCCAGGATTCGGACTATGGCTACACCTTC
CSVTQDSDYGYTF